These 31 T cell receptor beta chains were all obtained from the same sample, sequenced in a study of T cell responses to AZD1222 COVID-19 vaccine. Generated by immunoSEQ multiplex PCR, the TCRdb table keeps only in-frame clones and is missing some. The sample contains around 73,000 clones, approximately 92% of which appear only once. This specimen was peripheral blood, taken 28 days after the second AZD1222 dose. These receptors were obtained from an adult who received the AZD1222 COVID-19 vaccine.

This sequence joins TRBV6-5 and TRBJ1-2, with a weak D call TRBD1 (5 bases). Germline V gives CDR1 MNHEY, CDR2 SVGAGI. The length of the CDR3 is 15 residues. The V gene lost 2 bases and the J gene lost 0 bases, with 10 bases spanning the gap. CDR3 loop: CASSYSRAANYGYTF. CDR3 coding DNA: TGTGCCAGCAGTTACAGCAGGGCAGCTAACTATGGCTACACCTTC.

This clone was observed a single time. The J gene is TRBJ2-1, the V gene TRBV6-1, with a possible D match to TRBD2 (6 bases). V lost 2 bases to trimming and J lost 11 bases, with 19 bases between them. The CDR3 sequence is 15 residues long. Germline V gene lookup returns CDR1 MNHNS and CDR2 SASEGT. The chain's CDR3 is CASSEPAGLPPQQFF. In DNA, the CDR3 is TGTGCCAGCAGTGAACCCGCGGGACTCCCACCGCAGCAGTTCTTC.

J is TRBJ2-1 and V is TRBV24-1, with 8 bases that match TRBD2. J was trimmed by 8 bases and V by 0 bases; bases with no gene match: 17. Germline CDR1 reads KGHDR; CDR2 reads SFDVKD. The CDR3 totals 19 residues. The CDR3 DNA follows: TGTGCCACCAGTGATTTGCGCTTTTGGGGGTCTAGCGGGTTTTATGAGCAGTTCTTC. It codes for CATSDLRFWGSSGFYEQFF.

This clone turned up a few times. V usage is TRBV2 and J usage is TRBJ1-5, with 8 positions matching TRBD1. This CDR3 has 14 residues. Trimming cost V 5 bases and J 0 bases; bases outside gene matches: 0. CDR1 SNHLY and CDR2 FYNNEI come from the germline V gene. CDR3 residues: CASSTGGSNQPQHF. In nucleotides, the CDR3 is TGTGCCAGCAGTACAGGGGGTAGCAATCAGCCCCAGCATTTT. Together with reference TRBV2 and TRBJ1-5, the CDR3 gives the full variable domain: EPEVTQTPSHQVTQMGQEVILRCVPISNHLYFYWYRQILGQKVEFLVSFYNNEISEKSEIFDDQFSVERPDGSNFTLKIRSTKLEDSAMYFCASSTGGSNQPQHFGDGTRLSIL.

J is TRBJ2-3 and V is TRBV7-9; D might be TRBD1 or TRBD2, each matching 6 bases. The CDR3 has 15 residues. V was pared by 4 bases and J by 8 bases, with 19 bases between. CDR1 is SEHNR, CDR2 FQNEAQ, per germline (reference sequence). The CDR3 spells CASSSEGGIVGTQYF. In nucleotides, the CDR3 is TGTGCCAGCAGCTCCGAGGGGGGTATAGTAGGTACGCAGTATTTT.

This sequence joins TRBV5-4 and TRBJ1-3, with unresolved D. Germline V CDR1 and CDR2: SGHNT, YYREEE (reference sequence). Deletions cut 4 bases from V and 1 base from J, with 12 bases between. The CDR3 consists of 15 residues. DNA of the CDR3: TGTGCCAGCAGCCAGCGGGCCAGTTCTGGAAACACCATATATTTT. As protein: CASSQRASSGNTIYF.

The chain joins TRBV27 to TRBJ1-1; possible D gene TRBD1, 6 bases. The CDR3 loop spans 15 amino acids. Germline loops: CDR1 MNHEY, CDR2 SMNVEV (reference sequence). V was shortened by 3 bases and J by 2 bases, with 13 bases between the two germline ends. The CDR3: CASSLIRQVNTEAFF. The CDR3 coding sequence is TGTGCCAGCAGTTTGATCAGACAGGTAAACACTGAAGCTTTCTTT.

The chain recombines TRBV11-3 with TRBJ2-2, with 7 bases lining up with TRBD2. CDR1 and CDR2 (germline): SGHNT, YENEEA. The CDR3 totals 14 residues. J was trimmed by 5 bases and V by 6 bases; bases with no gene match: 6. CDR3 nucleotides: TGTGCCAGCAGGTTAAGAGCGGGGACCGGGGAGCTGTTTTTT. Protein sequence: CASRLRAGTGELFF.

This clone was detected only once. The gene calls are TRBV3-1 (or the pseudogene TRBV3-2) and TRBJ2-7, with 10 bases that match TRBD1. From germline, CDR1 is LGHDT and CDR2 YNNKEL (reference sequence). The CDR3 runs 14 residues. V was pared by 1 base and J by 5 bases, with 2 bases of the junction left unmatched. The CDR3 nucleotides are TGTGCCAGCAGCCAAGGACAGGGGGCCAACGAGCAGTACTTC. Amino acid sequence: CASSQGQGANEQYF.

The rearrangement links TRBV6-4 to TRBJ2-7, with D perhaps TRBD1 or TRBD2 (5 bases each). Germline CDR1 reads MRHNA; CDR2 reads SNTAGT. CDR3 length: 13 residues. V lost 3 bases, J lost 0 bases, and 6 bases lay in between. CDR3 in amino acids: CASSEGTSYEQYF. The CDR3 nucleotides are TGTGCCAGCAGTGAGGGGACCTCCTACGAGCAGTACTTC.

The J gene is TRBJ1-5, the V gene TRBV2; 7 bases line up with TRBD1. CDR3 size: 13 residues. The V segment lost 4 bases and the J segment 5 bases; nucleotides outside the gene matches: 2. Germline V CDR1 and CDR2: SNHLY, FYNNEI. The CDR3, as DNA: TGTGCCAGCAGTGGGGACAGTGATCAGCCCCAGCATTTT. It translates to CASSGDSDQPQHF.

The rearrangement links TRBV19 to TRBJ1-1; possibly TRBD1 for D (5 bases). The CDR3 is made up of 16 amino acids. The germline V and J ends were trimmed by 5 bases and 0 bases, with 16 bases remaining between them. Looked up from germline, CDR1 is LNHDA and CDR2 is SQIVND (reference sequence). The CDR3 bases are TGTGCCAGTAGTGGCTCGAGGGGCAGCCTGAACACTGAAGCTTTCTTT. Its translation is CASSGSRGSLNTEAFF.

The chain employs TRBV7-9 and TRBJ2-7; D not resolved. V was clipped by 1 base and J by 0 bases, with 19 bases between them. CDR3 size: 18 residues. Germline V gene lookup returns CDR1 SEHNR and CDR2 FQNEAQ (reference sequence). CDR3 protein: CASSLDGPVGWSSYEQYV. CDR3 DNA: TGTGCCAGCAGCTTAGACGGTCCGGTGGGGTGGAGCTCCTACGAGCAGTACGTC.

The chain has TRBV29-1 and TRBJ1-2; D is uncertain. CDR3 size: 10 residues. V gave up 6 bases and J gave up 8 bases, with 10 bases separating them. Per the germline V gene, CDR1 is SQVTM and CDR2 is ANQGSEA. The CDR3 DNA follows: TGCAGCGTAGAGTGGGGAGGCTACACCTTC. Translated, it gives CSVEWGGYTF.

The V and J genes are TRBV5-4 and TRBJ1-5; D gene ambiguous. Trimming shortened V by 1 base and J by 0 bases, and 5 bases separated the two germline ends. Germline lookup yields CDR1 SGHNT and CDR2 YYREEE (reference sequence). The CDR3 is 14 amino acids. The CDR3 DNA reads as TGTGCCAGCAGCTTGACACATAGCAATCAGCCCCAGCATTTT. Encoded protein: CASSLTHSNQPQHF.

V is TRBV4-2 and J is TRBJ2-7; TRBD2 matches at 10 bases. The junction had 7 bases not matched to a gene; V was cut back by 3 bases and J by 5 bases. This CDR3 has 15 amino acids. Germline CDR1 and CDR2: LGHNA and YNFKEQ. CDR3 sequence (DNA): TGTGCCAGCAGCCAGGCAAGCGGGGGGGCCAACGAGCAGTACTTC. It specifies CASSQASGGANEQYF.

This clone was seen only once. The chain combines TRBV7-3 with TRBJ1-1; TRBD1 agrees at 9 bases. The germline gives CDR1 SGHTA, CDR2 FQGTGA. This CDR3 is 15 amino acids long. The V segment lost 5 bases and the J segment 2 bases; nucleotides outside the gene matches: 6. The CDR3 loop reads CASSLTTGGNTEAFF. The DNA for the CDR3 is TGTGCCAGCAGCCTCACGACAGGGGGAAACACTGAAGCTTTCTTT.

The J gene is TRBJ2-1, the V gene TRBV14, with 14 bases fitting TRBD2. In germline, CDR1 is SGHDN, CDR2 FVKESK. J was trimmed by 0 bases and V by 0 bases; bases with no gene match: 7. The CDR3 is made up of 20 amino acids. CDR3 sequence reads: CASSQDGGLAGVRSYNEQFF. As DNA, the CDR3 is TGTGCCAGCAGCCAAGATGGGGGACTAGCGGGAGTGCGCTCCTACAATGAGCAGTTCTTC. Based on the CDR3 plus reference TRBV14 and TRBJ2-1, the full variable domain is EAGVTQFPSHSVIEKGQTVTLRCDPISGHDNLYWYRRVMGKEIKFLLHFVKESKQDESGMPNNRFLAERTGGTYSTLKVQPAELEDSGVYFCASSQDGGLAGVRSYNEQFFGPGTRLTVL.

This clone was observed a few times. DNA of the CDR3: TGTGCCAGTAGTACGCCCCGGGACAGGGGCTACAATGAGCAGTTCTTC. Protein sequence: CASSTPRDRGYNEQFF. V usage is TRBV19 and J usage is TRBJ2-1, with 10 positions matching TRBD1. The CDR3 has 16 amino acids. CDR1 and CDR2 (germline): LNHDA, SQIVND (reference sequence). V was clipped by 4 bases and J by 3 bases; unmatched bases: 6.

This rearrangement joins TRBV7-9 to TRBJ2-7; D may be TRBD1 (6 bases). Trimming took 7 bases from V and 6 from J, leaving 19 bases between them. This CDR3 spans 14 amino acids. CDR1 and CDR2 from the germline V gene are SEHNR and FQNEAQ (reference sequence). The CDR3: CASIKTGPRPEQYF. CDR3 nucleotides: TGTGCCAGCATCAAGACAGGTCCTCGGCCCGAGCAGTACTTC.

This clone appeared once. V gene TRBV4-1 combines with J gene TRBJ1-1; D is undetermined. Germline-derived CDR1 and CDR2 are MGHRA and YSYEKL. Deletions cut 1 base from V and 1 base from J, with 7 bases between. This CDR3 is 14 amino acids long. The DNA for the CDR3 is TGCGCCAGCAGCCAAGTTTGGCAGAACACTGAAGCTTTCTTT. Its translation is CASSQVWQNTEAFF.

This clone appeared a few times. This rearrangement joins TRBV7-7 to TRBJ2-1, with TRBD2 identical over 9 bases. J was trimmed by 6 bases and V by 1 base; bases with no gene match: 7. Germline-derived CDR1 and CDR2 are SSHAT and FNYEAQ (reference sequence). The CDR3 totals 16 residues. In nucleotides, the CDR3 is TGTGCCAGCAGCTTAGTGGGCCTAGCGGGACCCAATGAGCAGTTCTTC. As protein: CASSLVGLAGPNEQFF.

The chain carries TRBV6-1 and TRBJ1-6; 8 bases fit TRBD1. The CDR3 runs to 15 residues. CDR1 and CDR2 from the germline V gene are MNHNS and SASEGT. Trimming removed 3 bases from V and 8 bases from J; junction bases left unmatched: 6. CDR3 loop: CASSDITTGDSPLHF. For the CDR3, the DNA is TGTGCCAGCAGTGATATTACGACAGGGGATTCACCCCTCCACTTT.

This rearrangement joins TRBV5-6 to TRBJ2-1; D not certain. Trimming shortened V by 4 bases and J by 0 bases, and 17 bases separated the two germline ends. Germline values: CDR1 SGHDT, CDR2 YYEEEE. The CDR3 extends over 17 amino acids. CDR3 nucleotide sequence: TGTGCCAGCAGCCGTCCTCGCCTGTTTTCCTCCTACAATGAGCAGTTCTTC. Its protein is CASSRPRLFSSYNEQFF.

This clone has more than one count but fewer than ten. The rearrangement links TRBV18 to TRBJ1-2, with D possibly being TRBD1 (5 bases). V lost 3 bases, J lost 3 bases, and 11 bases lay in between. The CDR3 has 14 amino acids. Germline assignment: CDR1 KGHSH and CDR2 LQKENI. The CDR3 DNA follows: TGTGCCAGCTCACCGAAGGGGTCCGACTATGGCTACACCTTC. It is translated as CASSPKGSDYGYTF.

V and J are TRBV5-1 and TRBJ1-2, with D unresolved. The V and J ends lost 4 bases and 1 base respectively, with 14 bases between them. Per the germline V gene, CDR1 is SGHRS and CDR2 is YFSETQ. The CDR3 has 15 residues. DNA of the CDR3: TGCGCCAGCAGCCTGGAAGGCCGGAGTAACTATGGCTACACCTTC. The encoded protein is CASSLEGRSNYGYTF.

V usage is TRBV7-3 and J usage is TRBJ1-1; 7 bases match TRBD1. CDR3 length equals 15 residues. CDR1 is SGHTA, CDR2 FQGTGA, per germline. V lost 5 bases to trimming and J lost 1 base; unmatched junction nucleotides: 7. CDR3 loop: CASSPTGTSNTEAFF. The CDR3 coding sequence is TGTGCCAGCAGCCCGACAGGGACATCGAACACTGAAGCTTTCTTT. Looking up the rest from reference TRBV7-3 and TRBJ1-1 gives the full variable domain: GAGVSQTPSNKVTEKGKYVELRCDPISGHTALYWYRQSLGQGPEFLIYFQGTGAADDSGLPNDRFFAVRPEGSVSTLKIQRTERGDSAVYLCASSPTGTSNTEAFFGQGTRLTVV.

This chain uses TRBV4-3 with TRBJ2-2; 8 bases map to TRBD2. The trim removed 8 bases at V and 6 bases at J, leaving 11 bases unmatched. Looked up from germline, CDR1 is LGHNA and CDR2 is YSLEER. The CDR3 is made up of 15 amino acids. The CDR3 spells CASGLAGGLAGELFF. As DNA, the CDR3 is TGCGCCAGCGGTCTAGCGGGCGGACTCGCCGGGGAGCTGTTTTTT.

This chain joins TRBV28 and TRBJ2-7, with 12 bases lining up with TRBD1. V was pared by 11 bases and J by 2 bases, with 16 bases of the junction left unmatched. The germline V gene encodes CDR1 MDHEN and CDR2 SYDVKM. The CDR3 runs 17 residues. DNA of the CDR3: TGTGCCGCCTCCGGGACAGGGGGCCCCATTAGGACCTACGAGCAGTACTTC. It is translated as CAASGTGGPIRTYEQYF.

The CDR3 DNA reads TGCGCCAGCACTTGGACACCGGGACTAGCAGGGGAGCAGTTCTTC. Translation: CASTWTPGLAGEQFF. V gene TRBV5-1 combines with J gene TRBJ2-1, with 9 bases that match TRBD2. Trimming took 6 bases from V and 10 from J; bases not matched to a gene: 14. Per the germline V gene, CDR1 is SGHRS and CDR2 is YFSETQ. This CDR3 has 15 residues.

J is TRBJ2-3 and V is TRBV28, with 9 bases identical to TRBD1. This CDR3 region has 17 residues. Germline values: CDR1 MDHEN, CDR2 SYDVKM. V trimming: 1 base; J trimming: 4 bases; junction bases outside the gene matches: 9. In DNA form, the CDR3 reads TGTGCCAGCAGTTTATTCAACTTACAGGGGGCAGCAGATACGCAGTATTTT. Amino acids: CASSLFNLQGAADTQYF.